This T cell receptor beta chain stems from a study of shared clonotypes between healthy human individuals. The CDR3 extends over 16 amino acids. V was cut by 5 bases and J by 0 bases, with 14 bases left in between. The germline V gene has CDR1 MGHDK and CDR2 SYGVNS. Profiled with immunoSEQ multiplex PCR; TCRdb holds only in-frame clones, not every one. The table shows roughly 1,500,000 clones, with around 98.5% occurring only once. V is TRBV25-1 and J is TRBJ2-1, with D possibly being TRBD1 (6 bases). The sequenced sample was naive CD4+ T cells sorted from blood. Sample subset: CD45RA+ positively selected. The TCR originated in a man aged 25 to 40 in good health. CDR3 DNA sequence: TGTGCCAGCAGTCTTGGAACAGGGAGCTCCTACAATGAGCAGTTCTTC. Translating it yields CASSLGTGSSYNEQFF.